The T cell receptor beta chain described here comes from a study of Graves' ophthalmopathy and Graves' hyperthyroidism. Notes on the study in general: Predictions made by the model for ophthalmopathy progression reached approximately 71% sensitivity and approximately 72% specificity. Blood was where most expanded thyroid clonotypes above 0.001 frequency also turned up.

Looked up from germline, CDR1 is SGDLS and CDR2 is YYNGEE. The V end lost 7 bases, the J end lost 0 bases, and 22 bases lay between the germline ends. The CDR3 is 17 residues long. Amplification from RNA transcripts yielded the TCR beta CDR3 regions. After a first-round RT-PCR with HTBI primers, a second-round multiplex PCR was run. TCRdb used MiXCR to reprocess the multiplex PCR reads, holding one entry per CDR3 protein. The sample contains some 520,000 distinct CDR3 sequences, around 15% of which appear only once. The PBMC fraction was derived from around 9.4 ml of fresh peripheral blood. About this clonotype: Antigen: not known.

This rearrangement joins TRBV9 to TRBJ1-1; perhaps TRBD1 as D (5 bases). This sequence was found in a woman in her 30s with Graves' ophthalmopathy. Material: blood. CDR3 loop: CASRTGGAYSMNTEAFF. CDR3 sequence (DNA): TGTGCCAGCCGTACAGGTGGGGCCTACTCCATGAACACTGAAGCTTTCTTT. Based on the CDR3 plus reference TRBV9 and TRBJ1-1, the full variable domain is DSGVTQTPKHLITATGQRVTLRCSPRSGDLSVYWYQQSLDQGLQFLIQYYNGEERAKGNILERFSAQQFPDLHSELNLSSLELGDSALYFCASRTGGAYSMNTEAFFGQGTRLTVV.